This T cell receptor (beta chain) is from a study of CD8 T cells in ankylosing spondylitis. Study-level points and caveats: Among TCR beta sequences, a motif of under ten highly homologous variants appeared characteristic of ankylosing spondylitis blood. There was reportedly significant enrichment of clones that were disease-linked in matched ankylosing spondylitis synovial fluid.

TCRdb reprocessed the 5' RACE reads with MiXCR, giving one entry per CDR3 protein. The sample records 750,000 to 850,000 distinct CDR3 sequences, about 12% being singletons. This clonotype was recorded at least ten times. Its antigen is undetermined. This receptor was obtained from a male donor with ankylosing spondylitis. Material for sequencing was blood, either unsorted or a sorted T cell fraction (not recorded which).

The CDR3 region is CASSLGPRTGGGGTEAFF. CDR3 nucleotides: TGCGCCAGCAGCTTGGGTCCCCGGACAGGGGGCGGTGGCACTGAAGCTTTCTTT. The chain combines TRBV5-1 with TRBJ1-1, with 11 bases identical to TRBD1. This CDR3 comprises 18 residues. V lost 0 bases, J lost 4 bases, and 11 bases stayed unmatched. Per germline, CDR1 SGHRS and CDR2 YFSETQ.